This T cell receptor beta chain stems from a study of shared clonotypes between healthy human individuals. A note on this clone: Antigen unknown. Other DNA sequences in the sample encode the same CDR3.

Between the trimmed V and J ends, which lost 2 bases and 1 base, there was a span of 3 bases. CDR1 is ENHRY, CDR2 SYGVKD, per germline. The CDR3 consists of 12 residues. CD4+ cell separation produced CD45RA+ naive and CD45RA-negative memory subsets. Findings of the study overall: Sequencing depth was expected to affect clonotype sharing among donors. Clonotypes shared by all four donors outscored non-shared clonotypes in generation probability.

Deep level was the assay's run setting. TCRdb's table, derived via immunoSEQ multiplex PCR, lists solely in-frame clones and lacks some. The table has 2 million to 2.5 million clones, 90% to 97% seen once; the top ten hold over 0.1%. The specimen sequenced was naive CD4+ T cells sorted from blood. The subset was: CD45RA+ positively selected. The rearrangement links TRBV10-3 to TRBJ2-7, with D unclear. This sequence originates from a man younger than 35 in good health. CDR3 coding DNA: TGTGCCATCAGTGAGGTATCCTACGAGCAGTACTTC. It translates to CAISEVSYEQYF.